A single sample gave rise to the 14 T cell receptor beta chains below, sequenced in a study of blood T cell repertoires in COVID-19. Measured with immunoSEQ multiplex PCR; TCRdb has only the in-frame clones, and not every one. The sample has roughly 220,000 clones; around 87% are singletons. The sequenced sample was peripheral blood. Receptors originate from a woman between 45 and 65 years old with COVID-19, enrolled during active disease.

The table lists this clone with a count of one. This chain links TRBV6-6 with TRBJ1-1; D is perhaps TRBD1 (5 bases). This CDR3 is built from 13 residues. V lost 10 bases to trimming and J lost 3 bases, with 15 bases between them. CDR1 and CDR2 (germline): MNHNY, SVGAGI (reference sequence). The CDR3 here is CATDPTDHTEAFF. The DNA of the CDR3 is TGTGCCACCGACCCGACAGACCACACTGAAGCTTTCTTT.

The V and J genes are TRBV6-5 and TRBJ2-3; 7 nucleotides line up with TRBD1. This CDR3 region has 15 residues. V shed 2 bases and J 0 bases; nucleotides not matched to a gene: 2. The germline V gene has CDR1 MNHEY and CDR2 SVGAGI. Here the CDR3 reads CASSYTGQSTDTQYF. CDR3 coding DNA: TGTGCCAGCAGTTACACGGGACAGAGCACAGATACGCAGTATTTT.

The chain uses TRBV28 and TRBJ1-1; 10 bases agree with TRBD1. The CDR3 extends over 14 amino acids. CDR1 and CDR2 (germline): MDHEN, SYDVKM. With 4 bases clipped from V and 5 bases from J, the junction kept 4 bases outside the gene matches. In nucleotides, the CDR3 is TGTGCCAGCAGTTCCGGACAGGGGGGGACTGAAGCTTTCTTT. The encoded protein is CASSSGQGGTEAFF.

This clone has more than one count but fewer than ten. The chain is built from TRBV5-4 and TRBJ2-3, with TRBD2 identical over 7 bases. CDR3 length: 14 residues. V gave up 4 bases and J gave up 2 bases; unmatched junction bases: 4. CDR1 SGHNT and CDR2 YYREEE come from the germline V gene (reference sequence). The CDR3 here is CASSQAGLTDTQYF. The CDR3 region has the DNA TGTGCCAGCAGCCAAGCGGGACTCACAGATACGCAGTATTTT.

Here the CDR3 reads CASSLDGGRGSPLHF. Written as DNA, the CDR3 is TGTGCCAGCAGCTTAGATGGGGGCAGGGGGTCACCCCTCCACTTT. V and J are TRBV7-2 and TRBJ1-6, with TRBD1 matching 7 bases. The CDR3 has 15 amino acids. Per germline, CDR1 SGHTA and CDR2 FQGNSA. With 1 base clipped from V and 10 bases from J, the junction kept 7 bases outside the gene matches.

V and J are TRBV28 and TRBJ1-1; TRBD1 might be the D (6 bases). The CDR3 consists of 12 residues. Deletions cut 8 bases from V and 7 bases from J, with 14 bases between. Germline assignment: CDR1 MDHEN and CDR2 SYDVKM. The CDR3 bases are TGTGCCAGCGTGGGGGCAACAAGTGAAGCTTTCTTT. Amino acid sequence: CASVGATSEAFF.

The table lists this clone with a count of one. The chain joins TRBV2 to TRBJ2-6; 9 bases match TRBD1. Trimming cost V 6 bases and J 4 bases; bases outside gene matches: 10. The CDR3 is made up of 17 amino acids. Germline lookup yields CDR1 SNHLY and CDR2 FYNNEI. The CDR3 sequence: CASRQGAGSAGANVLTF. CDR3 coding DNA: TGTGCCAGCAGACAGGGGGCGGGATCGGCCGGGGCCAACGTCCTGACTTTC.

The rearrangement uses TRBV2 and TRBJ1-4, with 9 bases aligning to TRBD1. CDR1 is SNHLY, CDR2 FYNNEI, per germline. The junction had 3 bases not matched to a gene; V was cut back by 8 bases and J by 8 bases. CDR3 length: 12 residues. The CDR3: CASGTGWEKLFF. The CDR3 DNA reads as TGTGCCAGCGGGACAGGGTGGGAAAAACTGTTTTTT.

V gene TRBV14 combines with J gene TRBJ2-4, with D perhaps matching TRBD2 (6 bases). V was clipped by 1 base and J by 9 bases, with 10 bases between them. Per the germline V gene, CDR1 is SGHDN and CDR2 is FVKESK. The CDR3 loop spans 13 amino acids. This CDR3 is CASSQVLGGIQYF. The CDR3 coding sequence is TGTGCCAGCAGCCAAGTCCTGGGGGGCATTCAGTACTTC.

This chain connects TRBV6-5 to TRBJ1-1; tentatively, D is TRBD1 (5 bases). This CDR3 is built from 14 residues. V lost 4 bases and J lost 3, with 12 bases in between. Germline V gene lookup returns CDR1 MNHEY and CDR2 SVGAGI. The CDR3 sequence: CASSLRGSDTEAFF. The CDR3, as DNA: TGTGCCAGCAGTTTAAGGGGCAGTGACACTGAAGCTTTCTTT.

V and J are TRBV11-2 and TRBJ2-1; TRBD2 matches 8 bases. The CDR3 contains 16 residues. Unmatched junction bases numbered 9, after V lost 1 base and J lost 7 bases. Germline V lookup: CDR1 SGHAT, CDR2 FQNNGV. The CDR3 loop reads CASSLGPASGLNEQFF. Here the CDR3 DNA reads TGTGCCAGCAGCTTAGGCCCGGCTAGCGGGCTTAATGAGCAGTTCTTC. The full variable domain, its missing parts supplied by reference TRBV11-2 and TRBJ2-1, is EAGVAQSPRYKIIEKRQSVAFWCNPISGHATLYWYQQILGQGPKLLIQFQNNGVVDDSQLPKDRFSAERLKGVDSTLKIQPAKLEDSAVYLCASSLGPASGLNEQFFGPGTRLTVL.

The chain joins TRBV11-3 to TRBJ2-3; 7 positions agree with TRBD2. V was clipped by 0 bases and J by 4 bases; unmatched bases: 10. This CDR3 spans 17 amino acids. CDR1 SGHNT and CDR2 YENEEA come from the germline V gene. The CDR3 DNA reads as TGTGCCAGCAGCTTAGATTTAGGACTAGTTTTGGCAGATACGCAGTATTTT. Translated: CASSLDLGLVLADTQYF.

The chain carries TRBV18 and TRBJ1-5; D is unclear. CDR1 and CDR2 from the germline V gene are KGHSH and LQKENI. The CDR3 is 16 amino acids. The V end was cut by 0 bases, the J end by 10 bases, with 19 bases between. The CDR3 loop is CASSPPNGLTFGPQHF. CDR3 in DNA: TGTGCCAGCTCACCACCGAATGGGCTAACGTTTGGACCCCAGCATTTT.

CDR3 loop: CATSSGGYNEQFF. Here the CDR3 DNA reads TGTGCCACCAGCAGCGGGGGGTACAATGAGCAGTTCTTC. J is TRBJ2-1 and V is TRBV19; TRBD2 matches at 9 bases. The CDR3 is 13 residues long. J lost 4 bases, V lost 10 bases, and 5 bases had no gene match. CDR1 is LNHDA, CDR2 SQIVND, per germline (reference sequence).